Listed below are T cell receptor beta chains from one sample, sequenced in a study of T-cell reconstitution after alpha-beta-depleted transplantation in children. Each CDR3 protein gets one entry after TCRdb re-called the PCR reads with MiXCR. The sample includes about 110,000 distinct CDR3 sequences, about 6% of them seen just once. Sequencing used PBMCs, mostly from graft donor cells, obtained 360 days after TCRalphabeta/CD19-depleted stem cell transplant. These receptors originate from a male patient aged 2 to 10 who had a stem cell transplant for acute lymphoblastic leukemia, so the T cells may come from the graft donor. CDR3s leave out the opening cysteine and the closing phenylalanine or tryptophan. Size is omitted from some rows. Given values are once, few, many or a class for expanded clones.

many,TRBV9,ASSKGGDQREAF
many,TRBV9,ASSPGTSGTNTDTQY
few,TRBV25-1,ASSVKTGVLQETQY
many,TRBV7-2,ASSFPGLGGNEQF
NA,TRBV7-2,ASSLTRGRAKNIQY
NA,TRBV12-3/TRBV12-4,ASSPFSGSPNQPQH
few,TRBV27,ASRALLGYT
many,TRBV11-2,ASSLQGYTEAF
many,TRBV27,ASSFLAEQY
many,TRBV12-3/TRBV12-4,ASRLAGTGSRGYT
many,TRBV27,ASSLARQNTEAF
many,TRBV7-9,ASSSGMAYEQY
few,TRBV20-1,SAREGTGELF
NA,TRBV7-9,ASSSKGQETQY
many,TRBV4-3,ASSQGVNGRTYEQY
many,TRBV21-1,ASSKNSSVHEQY
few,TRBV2,ASSEVVGFRSQPQH
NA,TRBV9,ASSVGGSRGYEQY
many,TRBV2,ASSQLSSYNEQF
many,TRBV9,ASSERGNSYEQY
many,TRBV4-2,ASSQPHSGAADTQY
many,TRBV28,ASSFLRQGLDQY
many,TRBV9,ASSVDGGRNTIY
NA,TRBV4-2,ASSLPVGSNTEAF
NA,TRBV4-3,ASSQGTGRFQETQY
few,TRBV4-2,ASSQDRAQAQY
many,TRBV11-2,ASSPSTVHEQY